This T cell receptor beta chain was sequenced for a study of T cell responses to AZD1222 COVID-19 vaccine. Regarding the study as a whole: Seropositive at baseline were only a handful of AZD1222 recipients. The donor cohort was predominantly white British with a female majority, and clonal diversity may have been underestimated.

The germline V gene encodes CDR1 MNHEY and CDR2 SVGEGT. The germline V and J ends were trimmed by 7 bases and 0 bases, with 13 bases remaining between them. The CDR3 sequence is 15 residues long. Assay used: immunoSEQ multiplex PCR; TCRdb lists only in-frame clones, some missing. The sample contains roughly 120,000 clones, 85% to 90% of which appear only once. A word on this clone: No antigen is known for it.

The rearrangement links TRBV6-2 or TRBV6-3 to TRBJ1-3, with D uncertain. This TCR came from an adult in good health. Here the sequenced sample was peripheral blood, taken on day 0 of AZD1222 vaccination. CDR3 DNA: TGTGCCAGCACCCCCATGGCGAGCTCTGGAAACACCATATATTTT. It yields the protein CASTPMASSGNTIYF.